These T cell receptor beta chains were read from a single sample in a study of cytomegalovirus exposure and HLA in healthy donors. Generated by immunoSEQ multiplex PCR, the TCRdb table keeps only in-frame clones and is missing some. The sample gives about 160,000 clones, roughly 80% of which show up once; roughly 1.3% is in the top ten. The sample consisted of PBMCs. The receptors come from a woman in her forties or fifties in good health and CMV-seronegative. CDR3s include the opening cysteine and the closing phenylalanine or tryptophan.

v_call,cdr3_aa
TRBV19,CASSLRQGEPGANVLTF
TRBV5-1,CASSLGTGGYEQYF
TRBV2,CASSGVTVYNEQFF
TRBV6-6,CASSLPTPGDPYEQYF
TRBV4-3,CASSHDGSSYEQYF
TRBV10-3,CAISDRASGSFHEQFF
TRBV19,CASSVDRGPRGNTIYF
TRBV7-2,CASTVEGGRETQYF
TRBV4-1,CASSQDTLEQQYF
TRBV30,CAWSPDRRNEKLFF
TRBV5-6,CASSLPREADEKLFF
TRBV4-2,CASSQLTGVGTDTQYF
TRBV5-5,CASSFGPSPLHF
TRBV19,CASSIERGPYEQYF
TRBV10-3,CAISDSSNQPQHF
TRBV7-2,CASSRTSGSYNEQFF
TRBV30,CAWSLPRGTPYQETQYF
TRBV2,CASSETRGGDEAFF
TRBV28,CASSETGYETEAFF
TRBV10-3,CAISEQRTGAMNTEAFF
TRBV29-1,CSGWASEGTEAFF
TRBV27,CASSIRPGQRSPEQFF
TRBV10-3,CAISETRAYEQYF
TRBV2,CASRVTSGVYNEQFF
TRBV28,CASSRIFGTDLTYEQYF
TRBV25-1,CASSDLGGTNYYEQYF
TRBV9,CASSVLASGEKLFF
TRBV7-6,CASSSSLAGGISTDTQYF
TRBV9,CASSDRDRVPDTIYF
TRBV19,CASSMGLVRELFF
TRBV6-4,CASSQMTGSYNEQFF
TRBV7-2,CASSPRGTGGASIQYF
TRBV19,CASSSLGQGFLYGYTF
TRBV30,CAWRGDSNRKTQYF
TRBV9,CASSAEGTMNQEQYF
TRBV6-5,CASKKLEAQYF
TRBV28,CASSSSTGNYGYTF
TRBV6-4,CASSEVGGSTDTQYF
TRBV20-1,CSHKRGDEQFF
TRBV5-1,CASSNGQHNTEAFF
TRBV7-2,CASTRGRGGTEAFF
TRBV5-1,CASSLVQGPYNEQFF
TRBV6-1,CASSEIFTGETEAFF
TRBV7-3,CASSLTGDLNTEAFF
TRBV19,CASRPRTAGANVLTF
TRBV19,CASSIGQMNTEAFF
TRBV28,CASSWQINQPQHF
TRBV7-2,CASSLVLAGGGDTQYF
TRBV5-6,CASSLGLYEQYF
TRBV29-1,CSVQGLTNTEAFF